These 12 T cell receptor beta chains were sequenced from one sample in a study of early T cells in non-severe SARS-CoV-2 infection (dated by TCRdb to about 2021). Libraries were built with 5' RACE. Instrument on record: NextSeq 500. The raw public data were reprocessed by TCRdb itself: fastp quality trimming at Q25, MiXCR clonotype calling, in-frame beta chains only. Entries that share a CDR3 protein sequence are merged under the most common genes and DNA. The sample contains more than 55,000 distinct CDR3 sequences, about 13% of them found a single time. The top ten clones comprise about 9.3% of the sample. This sample comprised whole blood, obtained at baseline. The receptors here all came from an adult who was a healthcare worker with PCR-confirmed SARS-CoV-2 infection or an uninfected control (not recorded which).

In its sample, this clonotype is medium-sized. J is TRBJ2-3 and V is TRBV29-1, with no clear D. The germline CDR1 and CDR2 sequences are SQVTM and ANQGSEA. The CDR3 loop spans 15 amino acids. V was trimmed by 1 base and J by 2 bases, leaving 13 bases between them. The CDR3 DNA follows: TGCAGCGTTGAAGTTGGTTCAGGCCACACAGATACGCAGTATTTT. Translated, it gives CSVEVGSGHTDTQYF.

In this sample, this clonotype turned up many times. The J gene is TRBJ1-2, the V gene TRBV6-6; D might be TRBD1 (5 bases). V was clipped by 10 bases and J by 0 bases, with 15 bases between them. This CDR3 is built from 14 residues. The germline V gene has CDR1 MNHNY and CDR2 SVGAGI (reference sequence). CDR3 DNA: TGTGCCACCGGGCAGGGACCAGCTAACTATGGCTACACCTTC. Amino acid sequence: CATGQGPANYGYTF.

In its sample, this clonotype was seen a few times. This rearrangement joins TRBV6-2 or TRBV6-3 to TRBJ1-1; D is unresolved. The V and J ends lost 6 bases and 0 bases respectively, with 20 bases between them. Germline V gene lookup returns CDR1 MNHEY and CDR2 SVGEGT. The CDR3 extends over 17 amino acids. In nucleotides, the CDR3 is TGTGCCAGCAGGACTAGACAAGCCGGCACTATGAACACTGAAGCTTTCTTT. Translating it yields CASRTRQAGTMNTEAFF.

V is TRBV7-2 and J is TRBJ1-1; D not resolved. From germline, CDR1 is SGHTA and CDR2 FQGNSA. This CDR3 region has 16 residues. The V and J ends lost 2 bases and 3 bases respectively, with 16 bases between them. The CDR3 loop is CASSLLRSSRDTEAFF. DNA for the CDR3: TGTGCCAGCAGCTTACTCCGGTCCAGCCGCGACACTGAAGCTTTCTTT.

V gene TRBV7-9 combines with J gene TRBJ1-2; D unresolved. Germline V gives CDR1 SEHNR, CDR2 FQNEAQ (reference sequence). Trimming pared 1 base from V and 10 bases from J, leaving 4 bases between. The CDR3 totals 10 residues. CDR3 sequence (DNA): TGTGCCAGCAGCTTAGGCGTCTACACCTTC. Amino acid sequence: CASSLGVYTF.

The table lists this clonotype with a few counts. As DNA, the CDR3 is TGTGCCAGCAGTGATACAGCCAACTCCTACAATGAGCAGTTCTTC. Translated, it gives CASSDTANSYNEQFF. The chain links TRBV27 to TRBJ2-1; D is unclear. Germline assignment: CDR1 MNHEY and CDR2 SMNVEV (reference sequence). Trimming left V 5 bases short and J 0 bases short, with 11 bases between. The CDR3 consists of 15 residues.

This clonotype was seen a few times. The rearrangement uses TRBV29-1 and TRBJ2-7, with D uncertain. The CDR3 length is 12 residues. The germline V and J ends were trimmed by 4 bases and 0 bases, with 7 bases remaining between them. Germline V gives CDR1 SQVTM, CDR2 ANQGSEA. In DNA, the CDR3 is TGCAGCGTTGCCCCGAACTCCTACGAGCAGTACTTC. Encoded protein: CSVAPNSYEQYF.

This clonotype occurred a few times. The chain recombines TRBV7-9 with TRBJ2-7, with D tentatively TRBD1 (6 bases). This CDR3 region has 14 residues. Trimming removed 5 bases at V and 4 bases at J, with 15 bases between. Germline-derived CDR1 and CDR2 are SEHNR and FQNEAQ (reference sequence). The CDR3 region is CASSHRDGQYEQYF. In DNA form, the CDR3 reads TGTGCCAGCAGCCATAGGGATGGACAGTACGAGCAGTACTTC.

This clonotype was found a few times. The chain combines TRBV12-3 or TRBV12-4 with TRBJ1-5, with 9 bases fitting TRBD1. Germline trimming cut 5 bases from V and 2 bases from J; bases unmatched to any gene: 10. The CDR3 covers 17 residues. This CDR3 reads CASSPLDRGGGNQPQHF. CDR3 sequence (DNA): TGTGCCAGCAGTCCCTTGGACAGGGGAGGAGGCAATCAGCCCCAGCATTTT.

The table lists this clonotype with a few counts. This chain uses TRBV18 with TRBJ2-3; 13 bases fit TRBD2. Per the germline V gene, CDR1 is KGHSH and CDR2 is LQKENI. After removal of 3 bases from V and 2 bases from J, the junction contained 8 bases not matched to a gene. CDR3 length: 18 residues. The CDR3 is CASSPPPGTSGVTDTQYF. In DNA form, the CDR3 reads TGTGCCAGCTCACCCCCCCCCGGGACTAGCGGGGTCACAGATACGCAGTATTTT. The full variable domain, in which reference TRBV18 and TRBJ2-3 provide the parts outside the CDR3, is NAGVMQNPRHLVRRRGQEARLRCSPMKGHSHVYWYRQLPEEGLKFMVYLQKENIIDESGMPKERFSAEFPKEGPSILRIQQVVRGDSAAYFCASSPPPGTSGVTDTQYFGPGTRLTVL.

This clonotype was recorded at least ten times. The chain uses TRBV11-2 and TRBJ2-1; the D is unclear. The CDR3 contains 11 residues. Germline values: CDR1 SGHAT, CDR2 FQNNGV. V shed 5 bases and J shed 11 bases, with 10 bases lying between them. CDR3 in DNA: TGTGCCAGCAGCCCCGGTAGCAAGCAGTTCTTC. Protein product: CASSPGSKQFF.

This clonotype was detected many times. This rearrangement joins TRBV29-1 to TRBJ2-7; D gene uncertain. The CDR3 consists of 13 residues. The V and J ends lost 6 bases and 4 bases respectively, with 16 bases between them. In germline, CDR1 is SQVTM, CDR2 ANQGSEA. CDR3 sequence: CSVTRGDNYEQYF. The CDR3 DNA sequence: TGCAGCGTGACCAGAGGCGATAATTACGAGCAGTACTTC.